A selection of T cell receptor beta chains follows, all from one sample in a study of early T cells in non-severe SARS-CoV-2 infection. TCRdb itself ran the 5' RACE reads through MiXCR, one entry per CDR3 protein. The table has roughly 72,000 distinct CDR3 sequences, around 13% seen once. Source material: whole blood. All receptors derive from an adult who was a healthcare worker with PCR-confirmed SARS-CoV-2 infection or an uninfected control (not recorded which). Each CDR3 is given with its conserved first and last residue. D genes are given only for firm matches. The size entry is marked missing in some rows and otherwise reads once, few, many or a size class.

J gene,D gene,clone size,V gene,CDR3 DNA,CDR3 protein
TRBJ1-1,-,few,TRBV7-6,TGTGCCAGCAGCTTAGATGGCAGGGGCACTGAAGCTTTCTTT,CASSLDGRGTEAFF
TRBJ2-5,TRBD2,few,TRBV3-1,TGTGCCAGCAGCCAAAGGGGGATAGCGGGATCCTTC,CASSQRGIAGSF
TRBJ2-5,-,-,TRBV20-1,TGCAGTGCCCCATTCTCAGGGACCCAGTACTTC,CSAPFSGTQYF
TRBJ2-5,-,-,TRBV7-8,TGTGCCAGCAGCTTAATAGCGGCCCAAGAGACCCAGTACTTC,CASSLIAAQETQYF
TRBJ1-6,TRBD1,few,TRBV7-8,TGTGCCAGCAGCTTAGACGGACAGGGGAATTCACCCCTCCACTTT,CASSLDGQGNSPLHF
TRBJ2-5,TRBD2,-,TRBV3-1,TGTGCCAGCATCCAAACGGGAGGAGGAGAGACCCAGTACTTC,CASIQTGGGETQYF
TRBJ2-1,TRBD2,many,TRBV12-3/TRBV12-4,TGTGCCAGCAGCTGGGGGGGGACCAATGAGCAGTTCTTC,CASSWGGTNEQFF
TRBJ2-1,-,once,TRBV7-2,TGTGCCAGCAGCCTCCCCGGGGCCCGCGGGGGCCCCTACAATGAGCAGTTCTTC,CASSLPGARGGPYNEQFF
TRBJ2-7,TRBD1,few,TRBV5-1,TGCGCCAGCAGCCCCTGGATCAGGGGGCCGGACGAGCAGTACTTC,CASSPWIRGPDEQYF
TRBJ2-1,-,-,TRBV20-1,TGCAGTGCTAGAGATTGGGCGGGCAACGGGTATGAGCAGTTCTTC,CSARDWAGNGYEQFF
TRBJ1-5,-,few,TRBV7-2,TGTGCCAGCAGCTTAGTTGGCAATCAGCCCCAGCATTTT,CASSLVGNQPQHF
TRBJ2-7,-,-,TRBV12-3/TRBV12-4,TGTGCCAGCAGCCTGGGCAGTCGAGAGCAGTACTTC,CASSLGSREQYF
TRBJ2-5,TRBD1,many,TRBV10-3,TGTGCCATCAGTGACCTCCGGGACAGACAAGAGACCCAGTACTTC,CAISDLRDRQETQYF
TRBJ2-4,-,many,TRBV12-3/TRBV12-4,TGTGCCAGCAGCTTGCTAGCCAAAAACATTCAGTACTTC,CASSLLAKNIQYF
TRBJ1-3,-,few,TRBV27,TGTGCCAGCAGGAAGACAGCCGCTGGAAACACCATATATTTT,CASRKTAAGNTIYF
TRBJ2-1,-,-,TRBV24-1,TGTGCCACCAGTGACCCGACGACAGGTACGAATGAGCAGTTCTTC,CATSDPTTGTNEQFF
TRBJ2-1,TRBD2,few,TRBV5-1,TGCGCCAGCAGCTCCCCTAGCGGGGGGTCCTACAATGAGCAGTTCTTC,CASSSPSGGSYNEQFF
TRBJ2-2,TRBD1,few,TRBV27,TGTGCCAGCAGTTTCCTCGGACAGGGCAGTTTAAGGGCCGGGGAGCTGTTTTTT,CASSFLGQGSLRAGELFF
TRBJ2-1,TRBD2,many,TRBV7-9,TGTGCCAGCAGCTTTTGGTCGGGGGGACTCTACAATGAGCAGTTCTTC,CASSFWSGGLYNEQFF